These T cell receptor beta chains were read from a single sample in a study of CD8+ T cells in alopecia areata. Assay used: immunoSEQ multiplex PCR; TCRdb lists only in-frame clones, some missing. The repertoire holds 80,000 to 100,000 clones, with roughly two fifths as singletons. Sequencing used CD4+ T cells sorted from blood. The receptors originated from a human donor with alopecia areata. Both conserved end residues are part of each CDR3. D genes are given only for firm matches. Clone size is stated in some rows and not others, as once, few, many or a class when expanded.

>TRBV29-1|TRBJ2-7|-|-
CSVVLLKSSYEQYF
>TRBV7-2|TRBJ1-6|-|-
CASSTDDSRGSPLHF
>TRBV5-1|TRBJ2-3|-|-
CASSLSIPSTDTQYF
>TRBV4-1|TRBJ2-7|TRBD1|few
CASSQDRWTGGAYEQYF
>TRBV7-2|TRBJ2-5|TRBD2|-
CASSLNILLAGAQETQYF
>TRBV5-1|TRBJ2-7|-|-
CASSLGLVEKAQYF
>TRBV4-3|TRBJ1-1|TRBD1|few
CASSAGGNTEAFF
>TRBV7-8|TRBJ2-3|TRBD2|few
CASSLAGGRPWDTQYF
>TRBV7-6|TRBJ1-1|-|few
CASSLTDSLNTEAFF
>TRBV9|TRBJ2-3|-|few
CASRATAGSSEAQYF
>TRBV9|TRBJ2-5|TRBD1|-
CASSGTGWGQETQYF
>TRBV6-4|TRBJ2-2|-|-
CASSQDYTGELFF
>TRBV18|TRBJ2-5|TRBD2|few
CASSPPGLAGHLRETQYF
>TRBV23-1|TRBJ2-1|-|-
CASSAQERRNEQFF
>TRBV29-1|TRBJ1-2|-|few
CSVSSGTYGYTF